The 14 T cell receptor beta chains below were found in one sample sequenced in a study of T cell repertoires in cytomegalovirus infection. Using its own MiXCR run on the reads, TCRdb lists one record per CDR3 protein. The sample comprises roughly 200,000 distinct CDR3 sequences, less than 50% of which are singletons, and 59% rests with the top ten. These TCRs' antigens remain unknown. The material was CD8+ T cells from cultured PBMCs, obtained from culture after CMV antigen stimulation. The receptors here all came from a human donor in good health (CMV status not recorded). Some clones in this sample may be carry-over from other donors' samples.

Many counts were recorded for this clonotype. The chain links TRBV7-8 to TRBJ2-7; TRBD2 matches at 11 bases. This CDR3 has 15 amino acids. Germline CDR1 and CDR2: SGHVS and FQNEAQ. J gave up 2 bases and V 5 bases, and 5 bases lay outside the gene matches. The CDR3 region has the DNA TGTGCCAGCAGCCAACTAGCGGGGGTAACCTACGAGCAGTACTTC. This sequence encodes CASSQLAGVTYEQYF.

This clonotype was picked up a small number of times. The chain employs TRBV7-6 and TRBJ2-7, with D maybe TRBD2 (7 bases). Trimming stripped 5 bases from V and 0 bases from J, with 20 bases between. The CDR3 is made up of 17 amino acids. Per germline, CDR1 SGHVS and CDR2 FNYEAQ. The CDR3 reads CASSPRAGASSSYEQYF. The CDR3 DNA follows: TGTGCCAGCAGCCCTAGGGCGGGGGCGTCGAGCTCCTACGAGCAGTACTTC. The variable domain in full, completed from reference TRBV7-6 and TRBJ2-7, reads GAGVSQSPRYKVTKRGQDVALRCDPISGHVSLYWYRQALGQGPEFLTYFNYEAQQDKSGLPNDRFSAERPEGSISTLTIQRTEQRDSAMYRCASSPRAGASSSYEQYFGPGTRLTVT.

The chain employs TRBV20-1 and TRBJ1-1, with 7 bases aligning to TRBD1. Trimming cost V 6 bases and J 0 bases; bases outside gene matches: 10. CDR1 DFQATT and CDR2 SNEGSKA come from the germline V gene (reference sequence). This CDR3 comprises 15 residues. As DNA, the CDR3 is TGCAGTGCCCAGACAGGGCGGGGGGTGAACACTGAAGCTTTCTTT. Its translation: CSAQTGRGVNTEAFF.

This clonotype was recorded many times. The CDR3 loop is CASSQDRTSGSYEQYF. CDR3 bases: TGCGCCAGCAGCCAAGATCGGACTAGCGGGAGCTACGAGCAGTACTTC. The rearrangement links TRBV4-1 to TRBJ2-7; 13 bases agree with TRBD2. The CDR3 runs 16 residues. From germline, CDR1 is MGHRA and CDR2 YSYEKL. V gave up 0 bases and J gave up 3 bases; unmatched junction bases: 2.

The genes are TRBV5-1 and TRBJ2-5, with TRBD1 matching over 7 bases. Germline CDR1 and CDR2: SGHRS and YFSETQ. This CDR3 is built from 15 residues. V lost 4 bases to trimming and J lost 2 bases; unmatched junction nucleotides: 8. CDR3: CASSLGGRDQETQYF. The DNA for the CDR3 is TGCGCCAGCAGCCTAGGGGGCAGGGATCAAGAGACCCAGTACTTC.

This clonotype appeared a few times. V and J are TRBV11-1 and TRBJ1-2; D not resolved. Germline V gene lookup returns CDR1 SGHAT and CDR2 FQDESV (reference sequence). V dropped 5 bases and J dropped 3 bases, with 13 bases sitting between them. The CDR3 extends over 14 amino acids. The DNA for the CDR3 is TGTGCCAGCAGCCCCACGGAGGGATACTATGGCTACACCTTC. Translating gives CASSPTEGYYGYTF.

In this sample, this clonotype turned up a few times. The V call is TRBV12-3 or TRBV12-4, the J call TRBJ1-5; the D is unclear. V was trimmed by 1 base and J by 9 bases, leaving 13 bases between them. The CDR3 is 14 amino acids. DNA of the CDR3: TGTGCCAGCAGTTTAGAAGGCCCATGGACGCCCCAGCATTTT. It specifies CASSLEGPWTPQHF.

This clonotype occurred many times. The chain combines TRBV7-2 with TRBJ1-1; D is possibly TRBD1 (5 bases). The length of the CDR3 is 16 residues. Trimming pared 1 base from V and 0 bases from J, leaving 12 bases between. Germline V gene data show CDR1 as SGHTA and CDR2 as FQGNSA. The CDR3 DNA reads TGTGCCAGCAGCTTAGTCGGGGGGAACTTGAACACTGAAGCTTTCTTT. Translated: CASSLVGGNLNTEAFF.

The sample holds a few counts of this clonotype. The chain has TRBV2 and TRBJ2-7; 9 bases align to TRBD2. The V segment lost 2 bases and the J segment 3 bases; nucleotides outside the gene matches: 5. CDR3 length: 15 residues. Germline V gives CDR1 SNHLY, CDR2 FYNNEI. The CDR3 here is CASSEMVAGDYEQYF. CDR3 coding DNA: TGTGCCAGCAGTGAAATGGTAGCGGGGGACTACGAGCAGTACTTC.

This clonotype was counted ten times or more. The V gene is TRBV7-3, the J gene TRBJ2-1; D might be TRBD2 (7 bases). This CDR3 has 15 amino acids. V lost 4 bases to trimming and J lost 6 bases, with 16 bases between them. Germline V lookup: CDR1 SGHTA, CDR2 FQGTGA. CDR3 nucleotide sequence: TGTGCCAGCAGCTCCATTGGGGGGGCAGGCAATGAGCAGTTCTTC. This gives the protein CASSSIGGAGNEQFF.

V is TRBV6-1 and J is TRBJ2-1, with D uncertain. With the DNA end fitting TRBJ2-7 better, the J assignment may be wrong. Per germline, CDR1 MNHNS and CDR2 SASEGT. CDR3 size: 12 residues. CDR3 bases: TGTGCCAGCAGTGAATGGCGGAAGGAGCAGTACTTC. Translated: CASSEWRKEQYF.

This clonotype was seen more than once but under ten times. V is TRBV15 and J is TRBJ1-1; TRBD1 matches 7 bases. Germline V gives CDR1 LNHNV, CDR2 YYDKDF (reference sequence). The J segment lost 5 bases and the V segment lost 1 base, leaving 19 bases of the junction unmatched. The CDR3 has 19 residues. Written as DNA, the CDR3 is TGTGCCACCAGCAGAGGCAAGGGGGCAGGGCCCACAATGGGGACTGAAGCTTTCTTT. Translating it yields CATSRGKGAGPTMGTEAFF.

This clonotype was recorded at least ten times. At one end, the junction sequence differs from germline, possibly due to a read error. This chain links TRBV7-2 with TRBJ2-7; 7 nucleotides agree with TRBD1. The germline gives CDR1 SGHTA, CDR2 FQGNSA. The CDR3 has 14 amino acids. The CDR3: CASSLVAGGYEQYF. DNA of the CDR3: TGTGCCAGCAGTTTAGTGGCAGGGGGCTACGAGCAGTACTTC.

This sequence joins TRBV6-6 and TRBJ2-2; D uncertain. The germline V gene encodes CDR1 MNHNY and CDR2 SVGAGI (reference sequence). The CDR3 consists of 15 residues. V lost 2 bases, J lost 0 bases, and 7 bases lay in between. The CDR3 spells CASSYGRPNTGELFF. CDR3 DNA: TGTGCCAGCAGTTACGGACGGCCGAACACCGGGGAGCTGTTTTTT.